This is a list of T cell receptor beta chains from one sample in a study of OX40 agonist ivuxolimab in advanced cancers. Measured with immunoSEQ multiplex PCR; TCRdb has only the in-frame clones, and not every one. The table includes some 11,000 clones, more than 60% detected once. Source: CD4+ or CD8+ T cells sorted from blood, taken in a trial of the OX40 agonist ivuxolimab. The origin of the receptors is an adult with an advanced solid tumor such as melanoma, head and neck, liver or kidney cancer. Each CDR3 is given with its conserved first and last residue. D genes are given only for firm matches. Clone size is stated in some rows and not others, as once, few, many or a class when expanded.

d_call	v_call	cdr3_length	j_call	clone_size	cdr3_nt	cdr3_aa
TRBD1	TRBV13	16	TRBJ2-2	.	TGTGCCAGCAGCGTATCCGGGACAGGGAACACCGGGGAGCTGTTTTTT	CASSVSGTGNTGELFF
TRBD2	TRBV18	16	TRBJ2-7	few	TGTGCCAGCTCTTATGGGGGGGGAAGGAGCTCCTACGAGCAGTACTTC	CASSYGGGRSSYEQYF
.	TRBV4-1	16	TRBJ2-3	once	TGCGCCAGCAGCCAAGAGAACAGCGCTAGCACAGATACGCAGTATTTT	CASSQENSASTDTQYF
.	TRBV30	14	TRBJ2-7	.	TGTGCCTGGGGCGCCGACGGGAAAGCCTACGAGCAGTACTTC	CAWGADGKAYEQYF
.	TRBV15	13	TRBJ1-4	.	TGTGCCACCAGCAGCGTGAGACTTGAAAAACTGTTTTTT	CATSSVRLEKLFF
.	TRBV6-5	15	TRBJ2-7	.	TGTGCCAGCTCACTTGCCGGGACCCCGACGAAGGGGCAGTACTTC	CASSLAGTPTKGQYF
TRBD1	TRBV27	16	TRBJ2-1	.	TGTGCCAGCAGTTTCTCCGGGACAGTGGACTACAATGAGCAGTTCTTC	CASSFSGTVDYNEQFF
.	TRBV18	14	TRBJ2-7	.	TGTGCCAGCTCACCTCTCCGGATACTGGACGAGCAGTACTTC	CASSPLRILDEQYF
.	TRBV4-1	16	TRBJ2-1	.	TGCGCCAGCAGCCAAGACGATGGGGAAACCTACAATGAGCAGTTCTTC	CASSQDDGETYNEQFF
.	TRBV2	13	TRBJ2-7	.	TGTGCCAGCACCACCCGGGTTTCCTACGAGCAGTACTTC	CASTTRVSYEQYF
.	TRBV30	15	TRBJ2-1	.	TGTGCCTGGAGCGAGGCGGGGAAAGACTACAATGAGCAGTTCTTC	CAWSEAGKDYNEQFF
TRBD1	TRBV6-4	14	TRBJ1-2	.	TGTGCCAGCAACCGACAGGGGGGTAACTATGGCTACACCTTC	CASNRQGGNYGYTF
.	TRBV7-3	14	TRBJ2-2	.	TGTGCCAGCAGCTTAGGAGGGGGTTCCGGGGAGCTGTTTTTT	CASSLGGGSGELFF
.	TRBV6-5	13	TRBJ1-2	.	TGTGCCAGCAGTACTCCGGGATCCTATGGCTACACCTTC	CASSTPGSYGYTF
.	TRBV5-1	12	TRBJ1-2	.	TGCGCCAGCAGCGGCGGTGTGGATGGCTACACCTTC	CASSGGVDGYTF
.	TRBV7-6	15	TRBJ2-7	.	TGTGCCAGCAGCTTACAAGGAGACAGAACCTACGAGCAGTACTTC	CASSLQGDRTYEQYF
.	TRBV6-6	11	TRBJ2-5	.	TGTGCCAGCGCGAGGGGGGAGACCCAGTACTTC	CASARGETQYF
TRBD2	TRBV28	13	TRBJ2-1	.	TGTGCCACGACTAGCGGGGGATACAATGAGCAGTTCTTC	CATTSGGYNEQFF
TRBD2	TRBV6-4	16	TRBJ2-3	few	TGTGCCAGCAGTGACGCCGGGACTAGCGGTCCAGATACGCAGTATTTT	CASSDAGTSGPDTQYF
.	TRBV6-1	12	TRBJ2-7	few	TGTGCCAGCAGCCAGGGGATCTACGAGCAGTACTTC	CASSQGIYEQYF
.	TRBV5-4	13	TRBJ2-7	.	TGTGCCAGCAGCTGGGGGCAGGGGTCCGAGCAGTACTTC	CASSWGQGSEQYF
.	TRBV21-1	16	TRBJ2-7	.	TGTGCCAGCAGCAAAAATCCCGAGCGGGGGAGGTACGAGCAGTACTTC	CASSKNPERGRYEQYF
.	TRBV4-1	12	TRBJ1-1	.	TGCGCCAGCAGTAGGACGGACACTGAAGCTTTCTTT	CASSRTDTEAFF
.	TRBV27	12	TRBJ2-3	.	TGTGCCGCCGCGACAGGCGCAAGTACGCAGTATTTT	CAAATGASTQYF
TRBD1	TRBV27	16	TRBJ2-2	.	TGTGCCAGCAGTACTTGGACAGGGGCGACCACCGGGGAGCTGTTTTTT	CASSTWTGATTGELFF
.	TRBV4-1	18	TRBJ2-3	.	TGCGCCAGCAGCCAAGAAAGGGGATCCGGGGAGGACCTAAACACGCAGTATTTT	CASSQERGSGEDLNTQYF
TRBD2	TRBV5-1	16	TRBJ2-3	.	TGCGCCAGCAGCCCCTTGGCCCAGCGGGGGGGAGGTACGCAGTATTTT	CASSPLAQRGGGTQYF
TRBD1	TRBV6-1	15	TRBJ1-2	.	TGTGCCAGCAGTGAAGCTCCGGACAGGGCCGCTGGCTACACCTTC	CASSEAPDRAAGYTF
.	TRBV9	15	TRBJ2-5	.	TGTGCCAGCAGCGACGCTGAGGACTACGGAGAGACCCAGTACTTC	CASSDAEDYGETQYF
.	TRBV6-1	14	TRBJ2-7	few	TGTGCCAGCAGTGAAGTAAACTACAACTACGAGCAGTACTTC	CASSEVNYNYEQYF
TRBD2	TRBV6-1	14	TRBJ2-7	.	TGTGCCATCAGTGTAGCGGGAGGGTCCTACGAGCAGTACTTC	CAISVAGGSYEQYF
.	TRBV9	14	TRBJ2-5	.	TGTGCCAGCAGCCGTCAGAGGTTTGAAGAGACCCAGTACTTC	CASSRQRFEETQYF
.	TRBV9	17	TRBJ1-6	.	TGTGCCAGCAGCGTAAGTGTCGGGCAGGGACGCAATTCACCCCTCCACTTT	CASSVSVGQGRNSPLHF
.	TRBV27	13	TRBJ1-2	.	TGTGCCAGCAGTTTATCGGGACTGTATGGCTACACCTTC	CASSLSGLYGYTF
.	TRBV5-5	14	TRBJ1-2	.	TGTGCCAGCAGCCATGGAAGGGCCGACTATGGCTACACCTTC	CASSHGRADYGYTF
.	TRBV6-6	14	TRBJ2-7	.	TGTGCCAGCAGTTACTCGACAGATTCCTACGAGCAGTACTTC	CASSYSTDSYEQYF
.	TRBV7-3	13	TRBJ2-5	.	TGTGCCAGCATTAATCAGGGGTCGGAGACCCAGTACTTC	CASINQGSETQYF
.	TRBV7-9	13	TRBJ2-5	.	TGTGCCAGCAGCGGTGGAATGGTAGAGACCCAGTACTTC	CASSGGMVETQYF
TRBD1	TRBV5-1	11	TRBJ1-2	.	TGCGCCAGCAGCCCGGGACAGGATTACACCTTC	CASSPGQDYTF
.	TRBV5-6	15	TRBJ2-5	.	TGTGCCAGCAGCTCCCCCAGGGTGGTTCTCGGGACCCAGTACTTC	CASSSPRVVLGTQYF
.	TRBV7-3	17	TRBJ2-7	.	TGTGCCAGCAGCCCCCCCTCACACAGGGCAAGCTCCTACGAGCAGTACTTC	CASSPPSHRASSYEQYF